Reported below is one TCR beta chain. The method was immunoSEQ multiplex PCR; TCRdb's version includes in-frame clones alone and lacks a portion of them. The sample lists about 680,000 clones, 92% seen once, with nearly 25% in the top ten. This specimen belongs to a study of shared clonotypes between healthy human individuals. This CDR3 region has 16 residues. V lost 1 base, J lost 5 bases, and 18 bases lay in between. CDR1 and CDR2 from the germline V gene are SGHTA and FQGNSA. Only CD45RO-negative cells positively selected for CCR7 counted as naive CD8 cells, so terminally differentiated effector memory CD45RA+ cells were excluded.

Material: naive CD8+ T cells sorted from blood. The V gene is TRBV7-2, the J gene TRBJ2-7; maybe TRBD1 (7 bases). The source is a man aged 25 to 45 in good health. CDR3 sequence reads: CASSLVAGGPRDEQYF. The CDR3 DNA follows: TGTGCCAGCAGCTTAGTGGCAGGGGGGCCAAGGGACGAGCAGTACTTC.